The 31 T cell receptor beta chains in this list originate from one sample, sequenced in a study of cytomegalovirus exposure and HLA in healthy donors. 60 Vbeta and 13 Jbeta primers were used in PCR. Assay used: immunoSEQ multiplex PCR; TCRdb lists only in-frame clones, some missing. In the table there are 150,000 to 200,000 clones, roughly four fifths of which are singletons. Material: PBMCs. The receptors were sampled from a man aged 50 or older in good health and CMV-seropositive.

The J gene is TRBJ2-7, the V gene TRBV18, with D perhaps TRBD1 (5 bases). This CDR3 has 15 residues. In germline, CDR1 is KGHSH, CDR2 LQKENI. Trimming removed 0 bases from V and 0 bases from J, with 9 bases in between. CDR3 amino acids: CASSPPEQVSYEQYF. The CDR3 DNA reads TGTGCCAGCTCACCACCGGAACAGGTCTCCTACGAGCAGTACTTC.

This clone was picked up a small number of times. Here the CDR3 reads CASSAGQYTEAFF. In nucleotides, the CDR3 is TGTGCCAGCAGTGCGGGACAGTACACTGAAGCTTTCTTT. The chain is built from TRBV6-1 and TRBJ1-1, with 7 bases lining up with TRBD1. The length of the CDR3 is 13 residues. V dropped 4 bases and J dropped 3; count of bases not matched to a gene: 2. Germline V gene sequence: CDR1 MNHNS, CDR2 SASEGT.

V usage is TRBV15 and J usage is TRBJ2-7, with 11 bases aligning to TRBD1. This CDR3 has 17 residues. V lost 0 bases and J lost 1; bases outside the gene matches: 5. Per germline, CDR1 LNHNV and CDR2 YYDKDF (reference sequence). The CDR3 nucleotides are TGTGCCACCAGCAGAGATAGGGGGACAGGGGGATCCTACGAGCAGTACTTC. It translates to CATSRDRGTGGSYEQYF.

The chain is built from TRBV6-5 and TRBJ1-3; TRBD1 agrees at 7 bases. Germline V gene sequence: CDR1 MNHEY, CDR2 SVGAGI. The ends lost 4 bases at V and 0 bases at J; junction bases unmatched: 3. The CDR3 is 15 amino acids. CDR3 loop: CASSSTGISGNTIYF. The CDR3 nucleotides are TGTGCCAGCAGTTCGACAGGGATCTCTGGAAACACCATATATTTT.

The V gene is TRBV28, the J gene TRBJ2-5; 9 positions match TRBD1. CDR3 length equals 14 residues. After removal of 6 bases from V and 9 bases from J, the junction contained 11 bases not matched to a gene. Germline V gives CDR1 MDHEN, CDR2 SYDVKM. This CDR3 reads CASSSRDRVWAQYF. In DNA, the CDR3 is TGTGCCAGCAGCAGTCGGGACAGGGTTTGGGCCCAGTACTTC.

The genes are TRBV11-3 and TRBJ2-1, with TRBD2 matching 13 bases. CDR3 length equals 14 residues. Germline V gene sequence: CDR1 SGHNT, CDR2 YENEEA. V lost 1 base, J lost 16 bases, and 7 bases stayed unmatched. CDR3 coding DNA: TGTGCCAGCAGCTTAGTGACTAGCGGGGGGACGGTCTTCTTC. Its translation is CASSLVTSGGTVFF.

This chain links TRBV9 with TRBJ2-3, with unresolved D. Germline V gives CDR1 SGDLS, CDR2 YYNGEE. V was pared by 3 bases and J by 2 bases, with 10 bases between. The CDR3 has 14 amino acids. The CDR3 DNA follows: TGTGCCAGCAGCGCGGAGCCGGTCACAGATACGCAGTATTTT. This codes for CASSAEPVTDTQYF.

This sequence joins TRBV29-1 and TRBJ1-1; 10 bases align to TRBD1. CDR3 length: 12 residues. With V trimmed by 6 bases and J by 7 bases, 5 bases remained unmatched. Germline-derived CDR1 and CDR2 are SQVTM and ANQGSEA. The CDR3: CSVRQGADEAFF. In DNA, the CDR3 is TGCAGCGTACGACAGGGGGCCGATGAAGCTTTCTTT.

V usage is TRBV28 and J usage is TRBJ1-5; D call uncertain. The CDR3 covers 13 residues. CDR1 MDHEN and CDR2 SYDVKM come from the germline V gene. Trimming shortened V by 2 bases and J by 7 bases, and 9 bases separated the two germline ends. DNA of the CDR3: TGTGCCAGCAGTTTACCCCCTCTCCAGCCCCAGCATTTT. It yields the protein CASSLPPLQPQHF.

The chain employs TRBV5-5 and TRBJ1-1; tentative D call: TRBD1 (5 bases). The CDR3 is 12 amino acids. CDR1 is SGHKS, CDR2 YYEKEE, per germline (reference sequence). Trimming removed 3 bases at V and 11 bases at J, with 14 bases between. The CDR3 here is CASSWDGGVAFF. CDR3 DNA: TGTGCCAGCAGCTGGGACGGGGGGGTCGCTTTCTTT.

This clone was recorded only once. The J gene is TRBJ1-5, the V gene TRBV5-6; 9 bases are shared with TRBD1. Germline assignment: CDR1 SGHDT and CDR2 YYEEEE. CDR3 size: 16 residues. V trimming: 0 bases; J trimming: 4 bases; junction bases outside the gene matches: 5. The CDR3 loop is CASSLGTGDRNQPQHF. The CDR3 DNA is TGTGCCAGCAGCTTGGGGACAGGGGATAGGAATCAGCCCCAGCATTTT.

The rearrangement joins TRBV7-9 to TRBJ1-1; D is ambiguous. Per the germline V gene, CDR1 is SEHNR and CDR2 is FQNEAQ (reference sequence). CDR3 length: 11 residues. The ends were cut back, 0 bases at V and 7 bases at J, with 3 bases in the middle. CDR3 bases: TGTGCCAGCAGCTTAGCCGGTGAAGCTTTCTTT. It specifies CASSLAGEAFF.

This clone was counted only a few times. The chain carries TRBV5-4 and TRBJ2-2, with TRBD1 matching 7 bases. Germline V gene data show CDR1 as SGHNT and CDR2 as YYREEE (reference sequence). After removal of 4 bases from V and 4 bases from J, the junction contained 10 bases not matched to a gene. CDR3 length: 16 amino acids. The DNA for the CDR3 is TGTGCCAGCAGCCCGGACAGGCCCGCTGGCACCGGGGAGCTGTTTTTT. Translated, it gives CASSPDRPAGTGELFF.

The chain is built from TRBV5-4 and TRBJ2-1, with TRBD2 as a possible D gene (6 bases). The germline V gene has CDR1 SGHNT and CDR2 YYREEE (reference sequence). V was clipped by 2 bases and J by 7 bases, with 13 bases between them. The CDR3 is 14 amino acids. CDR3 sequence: CASSFVGGSNEQFF. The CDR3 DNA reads TGTGCCAGCAGCTTCGTGGGGGGTTCAAATGAGCAGTTCTTC.

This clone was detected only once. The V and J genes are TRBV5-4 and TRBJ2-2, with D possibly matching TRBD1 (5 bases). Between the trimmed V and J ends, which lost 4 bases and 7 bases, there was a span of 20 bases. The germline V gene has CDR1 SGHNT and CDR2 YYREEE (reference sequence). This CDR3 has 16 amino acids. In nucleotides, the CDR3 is TGTGCCAGCAGCCTCGGACAAGTTCCAAACCTCGGGGAGCTGTTTTTT. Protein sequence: CASSLGQVPNLGELFF.

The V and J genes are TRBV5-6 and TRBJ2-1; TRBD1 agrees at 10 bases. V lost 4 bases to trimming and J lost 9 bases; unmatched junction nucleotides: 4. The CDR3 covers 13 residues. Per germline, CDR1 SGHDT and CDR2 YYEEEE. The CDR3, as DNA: TGTGCCAGCAGCCTCGGGACAGGGGCTGAGCAGTTCTTC. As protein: CASSLGTGAEQFF. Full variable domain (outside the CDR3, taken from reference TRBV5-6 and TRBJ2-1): DAGVTQSPTHLIKTRGQQVTLRCSPKSGHDTVSWYQQALGQGPQFIFQYYEEEERQRGNFPDRFSGHQFPNYSSELNVNALLLGDSALYLCASSLGTGAEQFFGPGTRLTVL.

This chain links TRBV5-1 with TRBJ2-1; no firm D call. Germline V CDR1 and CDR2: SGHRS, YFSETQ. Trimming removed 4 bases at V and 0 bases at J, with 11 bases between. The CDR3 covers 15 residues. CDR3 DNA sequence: TGCGCCAGCAGCCAGCAGGTATCCTCCTACAATGAGCAGTTCTTC. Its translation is CASSQQVSSYNEQFF.

The CDR3 sequence is CASSPQTGVNSPLHF. Written as DNA, the CDR3 is TGCGCCAGCAGCCCCCAGACAGGGGTAAATTCACCCCTCCACTTT. The chain joins TRBV4-1 to TRBJ1-6; TRBD1 matches 8 bases. CDR1 is MGHRA and CDR2 is YSYEKL in the germline V gene. V lost 4 bases and J lost 7; bases outside the gene matches: 6. CDR3 size: 15 residues.

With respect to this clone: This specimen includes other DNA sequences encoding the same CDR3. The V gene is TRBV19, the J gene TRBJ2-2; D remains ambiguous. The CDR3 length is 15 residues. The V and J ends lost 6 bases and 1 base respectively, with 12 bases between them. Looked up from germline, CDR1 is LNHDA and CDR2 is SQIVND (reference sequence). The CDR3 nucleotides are TGTGCCAGTAGCATTAGCTCGGTGAACACCGGGGAGCTGTTTTTT. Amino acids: CASSISSVNTGELFF.

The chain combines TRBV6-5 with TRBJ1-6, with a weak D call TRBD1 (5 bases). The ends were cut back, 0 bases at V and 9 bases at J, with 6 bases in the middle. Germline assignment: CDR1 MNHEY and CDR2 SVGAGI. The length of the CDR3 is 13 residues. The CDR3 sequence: CASSYSGASPLHF. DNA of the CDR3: TGTGCCAGCAGTTACTCAGGGGCTTCACCCCTCCACTTT.

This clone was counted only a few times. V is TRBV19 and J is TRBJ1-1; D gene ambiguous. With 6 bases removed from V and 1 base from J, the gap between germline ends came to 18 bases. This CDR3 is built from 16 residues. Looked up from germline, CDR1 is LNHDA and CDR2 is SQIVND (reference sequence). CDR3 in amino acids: CASRSNIEGKNTEAFF. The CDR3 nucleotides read TGTGCCAGTAGGAGTAATATCGAGGGAAAGAACACTGAAGCTTTCTTT.

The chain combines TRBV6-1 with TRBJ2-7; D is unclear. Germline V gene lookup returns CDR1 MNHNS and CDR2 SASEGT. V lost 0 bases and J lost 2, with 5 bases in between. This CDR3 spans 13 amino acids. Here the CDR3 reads CASSEALPYEQYF. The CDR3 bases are TGTGCCAGCAGTGAAGCCCTTCCCTACGAGCAGTACTTC.

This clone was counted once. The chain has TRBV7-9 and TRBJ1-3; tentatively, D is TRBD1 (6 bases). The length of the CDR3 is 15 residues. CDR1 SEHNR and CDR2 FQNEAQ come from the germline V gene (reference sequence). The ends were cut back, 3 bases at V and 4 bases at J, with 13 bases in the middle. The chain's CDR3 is CASSFWGRGGNTIYF. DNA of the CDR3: TGTGCCAGCAGCTTCTGGGGCAGGGGAGGAAACACCATATATTTT.

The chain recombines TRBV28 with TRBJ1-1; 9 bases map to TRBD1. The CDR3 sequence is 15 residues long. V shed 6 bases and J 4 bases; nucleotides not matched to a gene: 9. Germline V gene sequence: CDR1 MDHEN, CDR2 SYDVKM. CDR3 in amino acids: CASRSRDRAATEAFF. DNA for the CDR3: TGTGCCAGCAGAAGCCGGGACAGGGCAGCCACTGAAGCTTTCTTT.

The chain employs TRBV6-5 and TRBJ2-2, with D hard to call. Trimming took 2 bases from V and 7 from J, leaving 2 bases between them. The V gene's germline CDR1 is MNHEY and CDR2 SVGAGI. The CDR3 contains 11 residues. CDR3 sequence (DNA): TGTGCCAGCAGTTACCGCGGGGAGCTGTTTTTT. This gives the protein CASSYRGELFF.

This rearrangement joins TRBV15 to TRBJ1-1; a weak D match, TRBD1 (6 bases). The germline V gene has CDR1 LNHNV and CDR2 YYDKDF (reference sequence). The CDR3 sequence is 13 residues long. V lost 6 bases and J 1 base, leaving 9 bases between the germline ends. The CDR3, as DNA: TGTGCCACCAGGAACAGGGCGAACACTGAAGCTTTCTTT. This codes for CATRNRANTEAFF.

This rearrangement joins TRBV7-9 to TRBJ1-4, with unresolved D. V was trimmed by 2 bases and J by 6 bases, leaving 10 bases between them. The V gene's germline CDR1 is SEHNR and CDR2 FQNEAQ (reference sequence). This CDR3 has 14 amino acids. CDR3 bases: TGTGCCAGCAGCTTAACGGGAGGTGATGAAAAACTGTTTTTT. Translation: CASSLTGGDEKLFF.

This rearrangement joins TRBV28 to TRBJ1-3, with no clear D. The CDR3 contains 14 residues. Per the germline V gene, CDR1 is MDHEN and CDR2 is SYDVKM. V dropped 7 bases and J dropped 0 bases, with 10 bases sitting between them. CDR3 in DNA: TGTGCCAGCAAGCGGGATAACTCTGGAAACACCATATATTTT. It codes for CASKRDNSGNTIYF.

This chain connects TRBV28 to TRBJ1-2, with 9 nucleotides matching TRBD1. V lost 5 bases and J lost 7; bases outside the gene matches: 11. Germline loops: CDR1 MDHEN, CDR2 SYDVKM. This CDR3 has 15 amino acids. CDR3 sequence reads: CASSGGTGLGVGYTF. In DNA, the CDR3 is TGTGCCAGCAGTGGGGGGACAGGGCTGGGGGTTGGCTACACCTTC.

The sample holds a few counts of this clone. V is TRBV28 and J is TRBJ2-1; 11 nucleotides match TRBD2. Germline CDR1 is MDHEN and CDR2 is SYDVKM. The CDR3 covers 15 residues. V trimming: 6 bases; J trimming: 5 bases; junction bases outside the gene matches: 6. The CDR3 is CASRVGLADHNEQFF. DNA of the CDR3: TGTGCCAGCAGGGTGGGACTAGCGGACCACAATGAGCAGTTCTTC.

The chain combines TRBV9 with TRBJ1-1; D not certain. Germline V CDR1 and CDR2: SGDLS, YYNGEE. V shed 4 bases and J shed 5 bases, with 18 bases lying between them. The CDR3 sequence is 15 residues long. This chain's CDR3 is CASSPPRGPGTEAFF. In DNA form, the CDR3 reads TGTGCCAGCAGCCCTCCCCGAGGGCCAGGTACTGAAGCTTTCTTT.